These 28 T cell receptor beta chains share one sample of origin, sequenced in a study of T cell clonotyping in hematopoietic cell transplantation. The table came from immunoSEQ multiplex PCR; TCRdb's copy has only in-frame clones and leaves some out. The repertoire holds approximately 15,000 clones, with approximately 81% as singletons. The input for sequencing was PBMCs, taken 100 days after allogeneic stem cell transplant. The receptors were gathered from a male patient between 60 and 69 years old who had an allogeneic stem cell transplant from a related donor, so the T cells may come from the graft donor. Some clones in this sample may be carry-over from other donors' samples.

The chain recombines TRBV11-3 with TRBJ1-3; no clear D. The V gene's germline CDR1 is SGHNT and CDR2 YENEEA. The V end lost 1 base, the J end lost 2 bases, and 3 bases lay between the germline ends. This CDR3 has 13 residues. CDR3 nucleotides: TGTGCCAGCAGCTTAGTGGCTGGAAACACCATATATTTT. This sequence encodes CASSLVAGNTIYF.

V usage is TRBV5-1 and J usage is TRBJ2-7, with D possibly matching TRBD1 (5 bases). Between the trimmed V and J ends, which lost 4 bases and 4 bases, there was a span of 9 bases. CDR3 length equals 12 residues. Germline V CDR1 and CDR2: SGHRS, YFSETQ. CDR3 in DNA: TGCGCCAGCAGCGCCGACAGATACGAGCAGTACTTC. It specifies CASSADRYEQYF.

This sequence joins TRBV28 and TRBJ1-2; no clear D. This CDR3 comprises 14 residues. Germline V gene sequence: CDR1 MDHEN, CDR2 SYDVKM. V gave up 4 bases and J gave up 1 base, with 10 bases separating them. This CDR3 is CASSSVDGNYGYTF. CDR3 DNA sequence: TGTGCCAGCAGTTCCGTGGACGGTAACTATGGCTACACCTTC.

This clone has just one count. The V and J genes are TRBV28 and TRBJ2-2; TRBD1 or TRBD2 may be the D gene (5 bases each). CDR1 is MDHEN and CDR2 is SYDVKM in the germline V gene. V was shortened by 6 bases and J by 0 bases, with 11 bases between the two germline ends. This CDR3 has 15 residues. The CDR3 region has the DNA TGTGCCAGCAGGAGGGGCCCTTCGAACACCGGGGAGCTGTTTTTT. Amino acids: CASRRGPSNTGELFF.

V is TRBV11-3 and J is TRBJ2-2, with a weak D call TRBD2 (5 bases). This CDR3 is 12 amino acids long. Trimming left V 7 bases short and J 3 bases short, with 6 bases between. The germline CDR1 and CDR2 sequences are SGHNT and YENEEA. The CDR3 sequence: CASNSDTGELFF. Here the CDR3 DNA reads TGTGCCAGCAATAGCGACACCGGGGAGCTGTTTTTT.

This chain links TRBV19 with TRBJ1-5, with TRBD1 matching 7 bases. Germline-derived CDR1 and CDR2 are LNHDA and SQIVND (reference sequence). The ends lost 5 bases at V and 0 bases at J; junction bases unmatched: 4. This CDR3 comprises 15 residues. CDR3 protein: CASSARQGSNQPQHF. CDR3 nucleotide sequence: TGTGCCAGTAGTGCTCGACAGGGTAGCAATCAGCCCCAGCATTTT.

This clone has just a few counts. The genes are TRBV28 and TRBJ2-5, with D perhaps TRBD2 (5 bases). Trimming shortened V by 1 base and J by 4 bases, and 10 bases separated the two germline ends. The germline gives CDR1 MDHEN, CDR2 SYDVKM. This CDR3 region has 14 residues. The CDR3 region is CASSLFIAGETQYF. The CDR3 coding sequence is TGTGCCAGCAGTTTATTTATCGCGGGAGAGACCCAGTACTTC.

The V call is TRBV6-1, the J call TRBJ2-7, with 10 bases identical to TRBD1. The CDR3 sequence is 14 residues long. Germline CDR1 is MNHNS and CDR2 is SASEGT. The J segment lost 3 bases and the V segment lost 3 bases, leaving 2 bases of the junction unmatched. The CDR3 DNA reads TGTGCCAGCAGTGATGGACAGGGGGGCTACGAGCAGTACTTC. Its translation is CASSDGQGGYEQYF.

CDR3 amino acids: CASPGGRENQPQHF. The CDR3 DNA is TGTGCCAGTCCCGGGGGCAGGGAGAATCAGCCCCAGCATTTT. V usage is TRBV30 and J usage is TRBJ1-5; D is possibly TRBD1 (6 bases). Trimming removed 8 bases at V and 4 bases at J, with 18 bases between. There are 14 residues in the CDR3. The germline V gene has CDR1 GTSNPN and CDR2 SVGIG (reference sequence).

The genes are TRBV2 and TRBJ1-6; 9 positions match TRBD1. Trimming took 6 bases from V and 4 from J; bases not matched to a gene: 7. This CDR3 comprises 16 residues. In germline, CDR1 is SNHLY, CDR2 FYNNEI. CDR3 in DNA: TGTGCCAGCAGGTTCAGGACAGGGGATTATAATTCACCCCTCCACTTT. Translation: CASRFRTGDYNSPLHF.

V and J are TRBV5-1 and TRBJ2-5; TRBD1 agrees at 7 bases. The CDR3 runs to 13 residues. The germline V gene encodes CDR1 SGHRS and CDR2 YFSETQ. V lost 1 base to trimming and J lost 5 bases; unmatched junction nucleotides: 2. In DNA form, the CDR3 reads TGCGCCAGCAGCTTGACAGGGGTCGAGACCCAGTACTTC. Its translation: CASSLTGVETQYF.

The V call is TRBV4-2, the J call TRBJ2-7; 8 bases match TRBD2. J gave up 7 bases and V 3 bases, and 14 bases lay outside the gene matches. Germline CDR1 is LGHNA and CDR2 is YNFKEQ. This CDR3 spans 16 amino acids. The CDR3 here is CASSQSSSSGADEQYF. The CDR3 coding sequence is TGTGCCAGCAGCCAGAGCTCGAGTAGCGGGGCTGATGAGCAGTACTTC.

The DNA for the CDR3 is TGTGCCAGCAGCGTAGGGAGCAGCCCCTGGGACTATGGCTACACCTTC. Protein: CASSVGSSPWDYGYTF. This chain connects TRBV9 to TRBJ1-2; D uncertain. V was pared by 0 bases and J by 3 bases, with 15 bases between. The CDR3 runs 16 residues. Germline-derived CDR1 and CDR2 are SGDLS and YYNGEE.

In DNA form, the CDR3 reads TGTGCCAGCAGTGTAGTCTCTGAAGCTTTCTTT. This gives the protein CASSVVSEAFF. The rearrangement links TRBV2 to TRBJ1-1; unclear D gene. Germline CDR1 and CDR2: SNHLY and FYNNEI. Trimming stripped 4 bases from V and 6 bases from J, with 6 bases between. The CDR3 covers 11 residues. Full variable domain (rest looked up from reference TRBV2 and TRBJ1-1): EPEVTQTPSHQVTQMGQEVILRCVPISNHLYFYWYRQILGQKVEFLVSFYNNEISEKSEIFDDQFSVERPDGSNFTLKIRSTKLEDSAMYFCASSVVSEAFFGQGTRLTVV.

This clone has just a few counts. The chain is built from TRBV4-3 and TRBJ1-6, with D unresolved. Germline V gene data show CDR1 as LGHNA and CDR2 as YSLEER. This CDR3 is built from 15 residues. V was pared by 0 bases and J by 10 bases, with 13 bases between. The CDR3 nucleotides read TGCGCCAGCAGCCAAGATTACGGTTCTGCCTCACCCCTCCACTTT. Amino acid sequence: CASSQDYGSASPLHF.

V is TRBV2 and J is TRBJ2-2; D may be TRBD1 (7 bases). The V end was cut by 8 bases, the J end by 2 bases, with 12 bases between. This CDR3 has 14 residues. The germline V gene encodes CDR1 SNHLY and CDR2 FYNNEI. CDR3 nucleotides: TGTGCCAGCGCGCGGGACAGAAACACCGGGGAGCTGTTTTTT. It is translated as CASARDRNTGELFF.

The CDR3 loop is CASSIFATSGAGGEQYF. CDR3 DNA sequence: TGTGCCAGTAGTATTTTCGCGACTAGCGGGGCCGGGGGGGAGCAGTACTTC. The V and J genes are TRBV19 and TRBJ2-7; 11 nucleotides agree with TRBD2. This CDR3 region has 17 residues. V was pared by 3 bases and J by 7 bases, with 14 bases of the junction left unmatched. Germline V gene sequence: CDR1 LNHDA, CDR2 SQIVND (reference sequence).

The rearrangement uses TRBV7-3 and TRBJ1-2, with TRBD1 matching over 9 bases. Germline lookup yields CDR1 SGHTA and CDR2 FQGTGA. Trimming took 4 bases from V and 8 from J; bases not matched to a gene: 5. The CDR3 length is 13 residues. In nucleotides, the CDR3 is TGTGCCAGCAGCTACCGGGACAGGGTAGGCTACACCTTC. This gives the protein CASSYRDRVGYTF.

The J gene is TRBJ2-7, the V gene TRBV5-6; D uncertain. The germline V gene encodes CDR1 SGHDT and CDR2 YYEEEE. This CDR3 is built from 14 residues. The V end was cut by 2 bases, the J end by 2 bases, with 11 bases between. The DNA of the CDR3 is TGTGCCAGCAGCTTCCGGGTGAATCCCTACGAGCAGTACTTC. Translated: CASSFRVNPYEQYF.

The rearrangement joins TRBV10-3 to TRBJ2-1; D gene uncertain. Looked up from germline, CDR1 is ENHRY and CDR2 is SYGVKD. This CDR3 is built from 14 residues. V lost 6 bases, J lost 5 bases, and 14 bases lay in between. As DNA, the CDR3 is TGTGCCATCAGATCTATCGGATCCCACAATGAGCAGTTCTTC. This codes for CAIRSIGSHNEQFF.

V gene TRBV2 combines with J gene TRBJ2-1; no firm D call. Trimming shortened V by 2 bases and J by 1 base, and 9 bases separated the two germline ends. The CDR3 is 15 amino acids. CDR1 is SNHLY, CDR2 FYNNEI, per germline. Here the CDR3 reads CASSERTASYNEQFF. The CDR3 DNA sequence: TGTGCCAGCAGTGAAAGAACAGCTTCCTACAATGAGCAGTTCTTC.

This sequence joins TRBV6-5 and TRBJ2-3; no clear D. The ends were cut back, 0 bases at V and 4 bases at J, with 11 bases in the middle. This CDR3 is built from 15 residues. Germline V gene lookup returns CDR1 MNHEY and CDR2 SVGAGI. The CDR3, as DNA: TGTGCCAGCAGTTACTCGTGGGGTTTCGCAGATACGCAGTATTTT. Protein product: CASSYSWGFADTQYF.

The chain uses TRBV7-2 and TRBJ1-6; TRBD1 might be the D (6 bases). The CDR3 runs to 14 residues. Trimming stripped 2 bases from V and 9 bases from J, with 11 bases between. In germline, CDR1 is SGHTA, CDR2 FQGNSA. The CDR3 coding sequence is TGTGCCAGCAGCTTAAGGGGGGAGAGTTCACCCCTCCACTTT. Encoded protein: CASSLRGESSPLHF.

A few counts support this clone. The chain joins TRBV7-6 to TRBJ1-6; 7 nucleotides match TRBD1. Germline V lookup: CDR1 SGHVS, CDR2 FNYEAQ. The CDR3 runs to 16 residues. J gave up 4 bases and V 5 bases, and 8 bases lay outside the gene matches. CDR3 sequence (DNA): TGTGCCAGCAGCCGACAGGGTGAGGGTTATAATTCACCCCTCCACTTT. This translates into CASSRQGEGYNSPLHF.

The gene calls are TRBV9 and TRBJ2-2; 12 bases are shared with TRBD1. Germline V gene data show CDR1 as SGDLS and CDR2 as YYNGEE. The length of the CDR3 is 17 residues. V lost 2 bases to trimming and J lost 3 bases; unmatched junction nucleotides: 5. The CDR3 DNA reads as TGTGCCAGCAGCGTGGGGGGACAGGGGGCGCACACCGGGGAGCTGTTTTTT. The encoded protein is CASSVGGQGAHTGELFF.

The genes are TRBV7-2 and TRBJ1-5; D uncertain. V gave up 5 bases and J gave up 4 bases, with 6 bases separating them. Germline CDR1 SGHTA, CDR2 FQGNSA. The CDR3 totals 12 residues. The CDR3 coding sequence is TGTGCCAGCAGCCTACCGAATCAGCCCCAGCATTTT. This codes for CASSLPNQPQHF.

This chain joins TRBV30 and TRBJ1-1; 8 positions match TRBD1. V dropped 6 bases and J dropped 10; count of bases not matched to a gene: 7. The CDR3 spans 11 residues. Germline lookup yields CDR1 GTSNPN and CDR2 SVGIG (reference sequence). The CDR3 protein is CACNRGKGAFF. In nucleotides, the CDR3 is TGTGCCTGCAACAGGGGGAAAGGAGCTTTCTTT.

This chain connects TRBV6-5 to TRBJ1-1; 9 bases are a match to TRBD1. The germline CDR1 and CDR2 sequences are MNHEY and SVGAGI. V shed 5 bases and J 6 bases; nucleotides not matched to a gene: 10. This CDR3 has 15 amino acids. For the CDR3, the DNA is TGTGCCAGCAGTAAAAGGACAGGGGCGATGTCTGAAGCTTTCTTT. It encodes CASSKRTGAMSEAFF.